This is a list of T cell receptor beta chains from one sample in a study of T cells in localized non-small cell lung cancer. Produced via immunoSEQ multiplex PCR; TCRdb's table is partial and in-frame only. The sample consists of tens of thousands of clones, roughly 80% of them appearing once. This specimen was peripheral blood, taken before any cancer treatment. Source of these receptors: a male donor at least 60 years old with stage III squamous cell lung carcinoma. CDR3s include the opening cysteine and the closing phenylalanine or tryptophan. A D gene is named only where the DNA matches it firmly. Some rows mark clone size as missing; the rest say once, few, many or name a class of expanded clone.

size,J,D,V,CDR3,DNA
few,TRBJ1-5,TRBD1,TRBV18,CASSPGTGGNQPQHF,TGTGCCAGCTCACCCGGGACAGGGGGAAATCAGCCCCAGCATTTT
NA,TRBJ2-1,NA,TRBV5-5,CASSLDIGIGEQFF,TGTGCCAGCAGCTTGGATATCGGGATTGGTGAGCAGTTCTTC
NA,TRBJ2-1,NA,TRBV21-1,CASSNGRSYYNEQFF,TGTGCCAGCAGCAATGGGCGGAGCTACTACAATGAGCAGTTCTTC
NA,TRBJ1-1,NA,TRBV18,CASSPARMNTEAFF,TGTGCCAGCTCACCAGCACGGATGAACACTGAAGCTTTCTTT
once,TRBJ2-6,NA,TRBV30,CAWRGVSGANVLTF,TGTGCCTGGAGGGGGGTCTCTGGGGCCAACGTCCTGACTTTC
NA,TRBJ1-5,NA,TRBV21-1,CASSIRQGARSNQPQHF,TGTGCCAGCAGCATCCGACAGGGGGCTCGAAGCAATCAGCCCCAGCATTTT
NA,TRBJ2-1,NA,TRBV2,CASTLGYNEQFF,TGTGCCAGCACCCTGGGGTATAATGAGCAGTTCTTC
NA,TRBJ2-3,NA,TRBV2,CASARGSPDTQYF,TGTGCCAGCGCGCGGGGCTCCCCCGATACGCAGTATTTT
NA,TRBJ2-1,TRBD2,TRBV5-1,CASGTSGSYNEQFF,TGCGCCAGCGGAACTAGCGGCTCCTACAATGAGCAGTTCTTC
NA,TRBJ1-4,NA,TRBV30,CAWSGPPLREKLFF,TGTGCCTGGAGTGGGCCTCCATTAAGGGAAAAACTGTTTTTT
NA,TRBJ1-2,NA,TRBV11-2,CASSPDSNYGYTF,TGTGCCAGCAGCCCGGACAGCAACTATGGCTACACCTTC
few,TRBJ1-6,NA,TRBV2,CASMGQVDSPLHF,TGTGCCAGCATGGGGCAGGTCGATTCACCCCTCCACTTT
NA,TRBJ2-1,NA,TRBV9,CASSPFGSLLADEQFF,TGTGCCAGCAGCCCCTTCGGGTCGCTCCTCGCGGATGAGCAGTTCTTC
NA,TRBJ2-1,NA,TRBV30,CAWTQKWSYNEQFF,TGTGCCTGGACGCAGAAATGGTCCTACAATGAGCAGTTCTTC
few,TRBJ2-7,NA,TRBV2,CASSENWGQSYEQYF,TGTGCCAGCAGTGAAAATTGGGGCCAGTCCTACGAGCAGTACTTC
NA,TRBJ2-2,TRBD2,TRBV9,CASSVAGLAVSGELFF,TGTGCCAGCAGCGTCGCTGGACTAGCGGTATCCGGGGAGCTGTTTTTT
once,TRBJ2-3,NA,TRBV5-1,CASSLLKTPTDTQYF,TGCGCCAGCAGCTTGCTGAAAACGCCCACAGATACGCAGTATTTT
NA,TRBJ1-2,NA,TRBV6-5,CASWRVNYGYTF,TGTGCCAGCTGGAGGGTCAACTATGGCTACACCTTC
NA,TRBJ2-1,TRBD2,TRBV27,CASSTTSGRAHEQFF,TGTGCCAGCAGCACTACTAGCGGGAGGGCCCATGAGCAGTTCTTC
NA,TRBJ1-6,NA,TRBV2,CASREGHNSPLHF,TGTGCCAGCAGAGAGGGTCATAATTCACCCCTCCACTTT
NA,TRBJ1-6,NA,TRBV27,CASSFGRADSPLHF,TGTGCCAGCAGTTTTGGAAGGGCCGATTCACCCCTCCACTTT
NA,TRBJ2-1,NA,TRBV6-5,CASSYQRSSYNEQFF,TGTGCCAGCAGTTACCAGCGGAGCTCCTACAATGAGCAGTTCTTC
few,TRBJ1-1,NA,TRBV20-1,CSARNTEAFF,TGCAGTGCTAGAAACACTGAAGCTTTCTTT
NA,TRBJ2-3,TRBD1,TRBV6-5,CASRRAGGDTQYF,TGTGCCAGCAGACGGGCAGGGGGAGATACGCAGTATTTT
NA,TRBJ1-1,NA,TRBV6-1,CASSEQQGTEAFF,TGTGCCAGCAGTGAGCAACAGGGAACTGAAGCTTTCTTT
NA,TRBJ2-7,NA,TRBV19,CASSPLGGGTYEQYF,TGTGCCAGTAGCCCCCTAGGGGGGGGGACCTACGAGCAGTACTTC
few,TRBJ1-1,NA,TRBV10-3,CAISDPGLKMNTEAFF,TGTGCCATCAGTGATCCTGGACTCAAGATGAACACTGAAGCTTTCTTT